These 10 T cell receptor beta chains were sequenced from one sample in a study of low-dose radiotherapy and immunotherapy resistance in tumors. With TRAV- and TRBV-specific primers, first-strand cDNA was made, covering the alpha and beta chains. TCRs underwent roughly 19 PCR cycles of amplification with a constant-region primer and V-primer adapter. TCRdb re-analysed the reads in MiXCR, keeping a single row per CDR3 protein. The sample lists approximately 42,000 distinct CDR3 sequences, under 30% occurring once. Time point of the sample: after trial treatment. Treatment in this sample: LDRT plus nivolumab, ipilimumab, low-dose cyclophosphamide and aspirin (RACIN trial). The input for sequencing was PBMCs, taken after low-dose radiotherapy plus immunotherapy. The source of these receptors is a male donor with prostate cancer.

The chain joins TRBV5-1 to TRBJ2-2, with TRBD2 matching 9 bases. Trimming removed 5 bases from V and 6 bases from J; junction bases left unmatched: 8. The CDR3 spans 15 residues. The germline CDR1 and CDR2 sequences are SGHRS and YFSETQ. The CDR3 nucleotides are TGCGCCAGCAGGGGGACTAGCCGCGGCGCCGGGGAGCTGTTTTTT. This translates into CASRGTSRGAGELFF.

This clonotype came up many times. The rearrangement links TRBV12-5 to TRBJ2-3, with a possible D match to TRBD2 (6 bases). Trimming cost V 1 base and J 1 base, with 12 bases left between them. This CDR3 has 16 residues. Germline V gene data show CDR1 as LGHNT and CDR2 as FRNRAP. The CDR3 DNA is TGTGCTAGTGGTTTGGAGGGACTCCCCCGCACAGATACGCAGTATTTT. Translating it yields CASGLEGLPRTDTQYF.

This clonotype was detected many times. This rearrangement joins TRBV21-1 to TRBJ2-1; the table's D gene call, TRBD2, was not cross checked with the DNA. TRBV21-1 is reported as a pseudogene. This CDR3 has 16 residues. CDR3 in amino acids: CASSALLAGVSNEQFF. CDR3 DNA: TGTGCCAGCAGCGCCTTACTAGCGGGAGTAAGTAATGAGCAGTTCTTC.

This clonotype was counted many times. V gene TRBV10-1 combines with J gene TRBJ2-3; 10 bases are a match to TRBD2. The V gene end was trimmed by 3 bases and the J gene end by 7 bases; junction bases not matched to a gene: 10. The CDR3 consists of 16 residues. Germline lookup yields CDR1 WNHNN and CDR2 SYGVQD (reference sequence). The CDR3, as DNA: TGCGCCAGCAGTGAAGGGATGGGACTAGCGCGAAATACGCAGTATTTT. Its protein product is CASSEGMGLARNTQYF.

This rearrangement joins TRBV20-1 to TRBJ2-1; 8 bases are a match to TRBD2. CDR3 size: 18 residues. J lost 6 bases, V lost 0 bases, and 16 bases had no gene match. Germline V gene data show CDR1 as DFQATT and CDR2 as SNEGSKA (reference sequence). The CDR3 spells CSARDYSGSMGGFNEQFF. In nucleotides, the CDR3 is TGCAGTGCTAGAGATTACAGCGGGAGTATGGGTGGCTTCAATGAGCAGTTCTTC.

Comment on this clonotype: A far larger clone lies a single base away; this is likely a read error. The V call is TRBV28, the J call TRBJ2-7; D call uncertain. Per the germline V gene, CDR1 is MDHEN and CDR2 is SYDVKM. CDR3 length equals 13 residues. With 3 bases removed from V and 7 bases from J, the gap between germline ends came to 13 bases. The CDR3 DNA follows: TGTGCCAGCAGTTTGTCACCTATGAATGAGCAGTACTTC. Amino acids: CASSLSPMNEQYF.

To note about this clonotype: A read error is the likely source, as a far larger clone sits one nucleotide away. This chain links TRBV6-2 or TRBV6-3 with TRBJ2-4; 7 bases are shared with TRBD1. V gave up 6 bases and J gave up 3 bases; unmatched junction bases: 5. This CDR3 has 14 residues. Germline CDR1 and CDR2: MNHEY and SVGEGT. CDR3 region: CASSFGQDKNIQYF. The CDR3 coding sequence is TGTGCCAGCAGCTTCGGACAGGACAAAAACATTCAGTACTTC.

The table lists this clonotype with many counts. This chain joins TRBV30 and TRBJ1-5, with 7 bases lining up with TRBD1. Trimming took 2 bases from V and 1 from J; bases not matched to a gene: 8. In germline, CDR1 is GTSNPN, CDR2 SVGIG (reference sequence). There are 16 residues in the CDR3. Here the CDR3 DNA reads TGTGCCTGGAGTATCCGGGGACAGTTAAGCAATCAGCCCCAGCATTTT. Its translation is CAWSIRGQLSNQPQHF.

This chain connects TRBV29-1 to TRBJ2-3; 7 bases match TRBD2. V gave up 4 bases and J gave up 1 base; unmatched junction bases: 14. This CDR3 spans 17 amino acids. Germline assignment: CDR1 SQVTM and CDR2 ANQGSEA. This chain's CDR3 is CSVVPLGAGVRTDTQYF. DNA for the CDR3: TGCAGCGTTGTCCCCCTCGGGGCGGGAGTACGCACAGATACGCAGTATTTT.

This clonotype occurred many times. The rearrangement links TRBV27 to TRBJ2-1; 8 bases align to TRBD1. Germline V gives CDR1 MNHEY, CDR2 SMNVEV (reference sequence). The CDR3 loop spans 16 amino acids. Trimming at V came to 0 bases and at J to 2 bases, leaving 3 bases not matched to a gene. The DNA of the CDR3 is TGTGCCAGCAGTTTATCTGTGACAGGGGCCTACAATGAGCAGTTCTTC. Residues: CASSLSVTGAYNEQFF.